Below, 30 T cell receptor beta chains from the same sample are listed, as sequenced in a study of cytomegalovirus exposure and HLA in healthy donors (dated by TCRdb to about 2017). Libraries came from the immunoSEQ multiplex PCR assay. The multiplex PCR relied on a mix of 60 forward primers for TCR Vbeta segments and 13 reverse primers for TCR Jbeta segments. TCRdb mirrors the immuneACCESS table, restricted to in-frame sequences. Some clones are absent from its copies; in checked studies, under half trace to an unresolved V gene, and the reason for the others is unknown. The sample yields 140,000 or so clones; under 90% were counted once. The top ten clones comprise about 4.3% of the sample. Input material: PBMCs. These receptors were taken from a man aged 40-49 years in good health and CMV-seronegative.

The rearrangement joins TRBV29-1 to TRBJ1-1; TRBD1 might be the D (5 bases). Between the trimmed V and J ends, which lost 6 bases and 1 base, there was a span of 12 bases. The CDR3 has 13 amino acids. Germline CDR1 is SQVTM and CDR2 is ANQGSEA. The CDR3 sequence is CSVAGLTNTEAFF. CDR3 nucleotide sequence: TGCAGCGTGGCGGGACTCACGAACACTGAAGCTTTCTTT.

The chain has TRBV6-5 and TRBJ2-7; TRBD2 might be the D (7 bases). The CDR3 spans 14 residues. V dropped 2 bases and J dropped 6 bases, with 14 bases sitting between them. Looked up from germline, CDR1 is MNHEY and CDR2 is SVGAGI. CDR3: CASSYQGRASEQYF. CDR3 bases: TGTGCCAGCAGTTACCAGGGGAGGGCTAGCGAGCAGTACTTC.

As concerns this clone: Other DNA sequences in the same sample also yield this CDR3. The chain carries TRBV9 and TRBJ2-3; 14 nucleotides agree with TRBD2. This CDR3 comprises 16 residues. Per germline, CDR1 SGDLS and CDR2 YYNGEE. Trimming at V came to 0 bases and at J to 3 bases, leaving 0 bases not matched to a gene. The CDR3, as DNA: TGTGCCAGCAGCGTAGGACTAGCGGGGGGGACAGATACGCAGTATTTT. Its translation is CASSVGLAGGTDTQYF. Using reference TRBV9 and TRBJ2-3 for the parts outside the CDR3, the full variable domain is DSGVTQTPKHLITATGQRVTLRCSPRSGDLSVYWYQQSLDQGLQFLIQYYNGEERAKGNILERFSAQQFPDLHSELNLSSLELGDSALYFCASSVGLAGGTDTQYFGPGTRLTVL.

In its sample, this clone was seen a few times. V and J are TRBV4-3 and TRBJ2-7; D is uncertain. The CDR3 spans 13 residues. Germline CDR1 and CDR2: LGHNA and YSLEER. V lost 4 bases, J lost 5 bases, and 12 bases lay in between. The CDR3 DNA is TGCGCCAGCAGCCCAAGACGGAGCGACGAGCAGTACTTC. Amino acid sequence: CASSPRRSDEQYF.

The V call is TRBV28, the J call TRBJ2-6; TRBD2 aligns across 8 bases. Germline V gene lookup returns CDR1 MDHEN and CDR2 SYDVKM. This CDR3 has 16 residues. The junction had 3 bases not matched to a gene; V was cut back by 4 bases and J by 1 base. The CDR3 spells CASSSGGASGANVLTF. As DNA, the CDR3 is TGTGCCAGCAGTTCGGGGGGGGCGTCTGGGGCCAACGTCCTGACTTTC.

This clone occurred once. The DNA of the CDR3 is TGTGCCAGCAGTTTAAGTAAGCCTCCCGGGCAGTTCTTC. Amino acid sequence: CASSLSKPPGQFF. V is TRBV28 and J is TRBJ2-1, with no clear D. V dropped 2 bases and J dropped 12 bases, with 14 bases sitting between them. The CDR3 loop spans 13 amino acids. Germline V gene data show CDR1 as MDHEN and CDR2 as SYDVKM.

The chain carries TRBV10-3 and TRBJ1-2; a weak D match, TRBD1 (6 bases). Trimming removed 5 bases from V and 4 bases from J, with 20 bases in between. Germline V CDR1 and CDR2: ENHRY, SYGVKD. This CDR3 is 16 amino acids long. CDR3 DNA: TGTGCCATCAGTCCAAACTCGGGGGGCAATAGCTATGGCTACACCTTC. It translates to CAISPNSGGNSYGYTF.

The chain combines TRBV19 with TRBJ2-5, with a weak D call TRBD2 (6 bases). V shed 5 bases and J shed 5 bases, with 15 bases lying between them. The CDR3 spans 14 residues. Germline CDR1 reads LNHDA; CDR2 reads SQIVND (reference sequence). For the CDR3, the DNA is TGTGCCAGTAGTGCGGGACTCCCTAGGGAGACCCAGTACTTC. It encodes CASSAGLPRETQYF.

This chain joins TRBV27 and TRBJ2-7; 9 nucleotides agree with TRBD1. CDR1 is MNHEY and CDR2 is SMNVEV in the germline V gene (reference sequence). V lost 2 bases and J lost 4; bases outside the gene matches: 3. CDR3 length: 14 residues. CDR3 residues: CASSLGTGRYEQYF. CDR3 DNA: TGTGCCAGCAGTTTAGGGACAGGGAGGTACGAGCAGTACTTC.

The J gene is TRBJ1-5, the V gene TRBV10-3, with 10 positions matching TRBD1. CDR1 is ENHRY, CDR2 SYGVKD, per germline. With V trimmed by 10 bases and J by 0 bases, 3 bases remained unmatched. This CDR3 is built from 14 residues. DNA for the CDR3: TGTGCCACCTGGACAGGGGGTAGCAATCAGCCCCAGCATTTT. Translation gives CATWTGGSNQPQHF.

The rearrangement joins TRBV5-4 to TRBJ2-7; tentative D call: TRBD1 (6 bases). CDR1 and CDR2 (germline): SGHNT, YYREEE (reference sequence). CDR3 length equals 13 residues. V lost 4 bases to trimming and J lost 2 bases, with 10 bases between them. The CDR3 nucleotides are TGTGCCAGCAGCCCGTGGACAGCCTACGAGCAGTACTTC. Translated, it gives CASSPWTAYEQYF.

This chain links TRBV28 with TRBJ2-1, with a weak D call TRBD1 (7 bases). Between the trimmed V and J ends, which lost 5 bases and 8 bases, there was a span of 13 bases. The germline CDR1 and CDR2 sequences are MDHEN and SYDVKM. This CDR3 region has 13 residues. This CDR3 is CASSVGGGDEQFF. For the CDR3, the DNA is TGTGCCAGCAGTGTCGGAGGGGGCGATGAGCAGTTCTTC. Full variable domain (rest looked up from reference TRBV28 and TRBJ2-1): DVKVTQSSRYLVKRTGEKVFLECVQDMDHENMFWYRQDPGLGLRLIYFSYDVKMKEKGDIPEGYSVSREKKERFSLILESASTNQTSMYLCASSVGGGDEQFFGPGTRLTVL.

The chain joins TRBV27 to TRBJ2-7; 9 nucleotides agree with TRBD1. This CDR3 has 16 residues. CDR1 is MNHEY, CDR2 SMNVEV, per germline (reference sequence). The V segment lost 1 base and the J segment 2 bases; nucleotides outside the gene matches: 6. The CDR3 nucleotides read TGTGCCAGCAGTTTATACAGGGGACAGGGAGCCTACGAGCAGTACTTC. This encodes CASSLYRGQGAYEQYF.

The rearrangement joins TRBV7-2 to TRBJ2-5, with D perhaps TRBD1 (6 bases). The V end lost 3 bases, the J end lost 5 bases, and 13 bases lay between the germline ends. CDR1 and CDR2 from the germline V gene are SGHTA and FQGNSA. The CDR3 consists of 14 residues. The CDR3 sequence: CASSLDQGYETQYF. In DNA form, the CDR3 reads TGTGCCAGCAGCTTGGACCAGGGGTATGAGACCCAGTACTTC.

This clone was observed a few times. J is TRBJ1-1 and V is TRBV10-3, with D unresolved. The CDR3 runs 14 residues. Trimming removed 3 bases at V and 0 bases at J, with 8 bases between. Germline V gene sequence: CDR1 ENHRY, CDR2 SYGVKD. The CDR3 reads CAISELRVNTEAFF. As DNA, the CDR3 is TGTGCCATCAGTGAACTACGTGTGAACACTGAAGCTTTCTTT.

The CDR3 DNA reads as TGCAGCGTTGAACGCGGGGTGAACACCGGGGAGCTGTTTTTT. This sequence encodes CSVERGVNTGELFF. The chain combines TRBV29-1 with TRBJ2-2, with TRBD2 as a possible D gene (6 bases). The CDR3 is 14 amino acids. V was shortened by 2 bases and J by 1 base, with 8 bases between the two germline ends. Per the germline V gene, CDR1 is SQVTM and CDR2 is ANQGSEA.

The chain has TRBV28 and TRBJ2-5, with D possibly TRBD1 on 6 matching bases. V gave up 7 bases and J gave up 4 bases, with 16 bases separating them. Germline assignment: CDR1 MDHEN and CDR2 SYDVKM. The CDR3 totals 14 residues. The CDR3 bases are TGTGCCAGCACCTTCTCGGGCAGGGGAGAGACCCAGTACTTC. Its translation is CASTFSGRGETQYF.

This chain connects TRBV9 to TRBJ1-2; 8 bases agree with TRBD1. Germline V gene data show CDR1 as SGDLS and CDR2 as YYNGEE. CDR3 size: 17 residues. Germline trimming cut 4 bases from V and 4 bases from J; bases unmatched to any gene: 15. Here the CDR3 DNA reads TGTGCCAGCAGCCCAGAAGTCCAGGGGGCGCTTGGCTATGGCTACACCTTC. This sequence encodes CASSPEVQGALGYGYTF.

V is TRBV27 and J is TRBJ2-7, with 7 nucleotides matching TRBD1. This CDR3 has 14 residues. V lost 6 bases to trimming and J lost 1 base; unmatched junction nucleotides: 6. Looked up from germline, CDR1 is MNHEY and CDR2 is SMNVEV (reference sequence). The CDR3 loop reads CASRKDRISYEQYF. Written as DNA, the CDR3 is TGTGCCAGCAGAAAGGACAGGATTTCCTACGAGCAGTACTTC.

This chain connects TRBV6-6 to TRBJ2-7, with TRBD2 matching 16 bases. There are 16 residues in the CDR3. Losses at the gene ends were 5 bases for V and 7 bases for J; bases not matched to a gene: 8. CDR1 and CDR2 from the germline V gene are MNHNY and SVGAGI (reference sequence). The CDR3 DNA reads TGTGCCAGCAGTCCCCTCGGGACTAGCGGGGGGGATGAGCAGTACTTC. Amino acid sequence: CASSPLGTSGGDEQYF.

The chain links TRBV7-9 to TRBJ2-7; TRBD2 matches at 11 bases. Germline V gene data show CDR1 as SEHNR and CDR2 as FQNEAQ (reference sequence). The CDR3 sequence is 15 residues long. Trimming removed 4 bases from V and 4 bases from J; junction bases left unmatched: 6. The CDR3 spells CASSWRASGGYEQYF. Here the CDR3 DNA reads TGTGCCAGCAGCTGGAGGGCTAGCGGGGGGTACGAGCAGTACTTC.

This chain links TRBV19 with TRBJ1-3, with unresolved D. V gave up 7 bases and J gave up 3 bases, with 16 bases separating them. Germline CDR1 reads LNHDA; CDR2 reads SQIVND (reference sequence). The CDR3 runs to 15 residues. The CDR3 here is CASKSDSRNGNTIYF. For the CDR3, the DNA is TGTGCCAGTAAGAGCGACTCCCGTAATGGAAACACCATATATTTT.

The chain uses TRBV7-8 and TRBJ1-1, with D hard to call. Looked up from germline, CDR1 is SGHVS and CDR2 is FQNEAQ. The CDR3 has 14 residues. Trimming stripped 5 bases from V and 2 bases from J, with 12 bases between. In DNA, the CDR3 is TGTGCCAGCAGCCAATCTTACAGCAACACTGAAGCTTTCTTT. It specifies CASSQSYSNTEAFF.

This sequence joins TRBV9 and TRBJ1-1; 8 bases are a match to TRBD1. Germline CDR1 is SGDLS and CDR2 is YYNGEE. The CDR3 sequence is 17 residues long. V shed 3 bases and J 3 bases; nucleotides not matched to a gene: 13. This CDR3 reads CASSALAGGVGHTEAFF. CDR3 bases: TGTGCCAGCAGCGCCCTGGCAGGGGGCGTTGGGCACACTGAAGCTTTCTTT.

V is TRBV2 and J is TRBJ1-5; D might be TRBD1 (5 bases). Germline CDR1 is SNHLY and CDR2 is FYNNEI. V lost 7 bases and J lost 7, with 14 bases in between. This CDR3 is built from 13 residues. CDR3 region: CASTLGVEQPQHF. CDR3 bases: TGTGCCAGCACCTTAGGGGTGGAGCAGCCCCAGCATTTT.

The chain has TRBV29-1 and TRBJ2-6; 7 positions agree with TRBD1. CDR1 and CDR2 from the germline V gene are SQVTM and ANQGSEA. Unmatched junction bases numbered 8, after V lost 0 bases and J lost 0 bases. CDR3 size: 18 residues. Written as DNA, the CDR3 is TGCAGCGTTGAAGAACCAGGGGGAGCTCTCTCTGGGGCCAACGTCCTGACTTTC. Its protein is CSVEEPGGALSGANVLTF.

The chain couples TRBV11-2 to TRBJ2-5, with 8 bases lining up with TRBD2. Germline V gene data show CDR1 as SGHAT and CDR2 as FQNNGV. After removal of 5 bases from V and 5 bases from J, the junction contained 4 bases not matched to a gene. This CDR3 has 13 amino acids. This chain's CDR3 is CASSRGGGETQYF. In nucleotides, the CDR3 is TGTGCCAGCAGCCGGGGGGGAGGTGAGACCCAGTACTTC.

The chain links TRBV5-1 to TRBJ1-4; no definite D call. The CDR3 runs to 16 residues. Per germline, CDR1 SGHRS and CDR2 YFSETQ. Trimming pared 2 bases from V and 2 bases from J, leaving 13 bases between. The CDR3 DNA sequence: TGCGCCAGCAGCTTAAGTACGCCGGGGACTAATGAAAAACTGTTTTTT. Translation gives CASSLSTPGTNEKLFF.

The chain uses TRBV27 and TRBJ2-7, with TRBD1 identical over 10 bases. Germline CDR1 MNHEY, CDR2 SMNVEV (reference sequence). CDR3 length: 16 residues. J was trimmed by 3 bases and V by 6 bases; bases with no gene match: 11. CDR3 sequence: CASSTPWTGGGYEQYF. The DNA for the CDR3 is TGTGCCAGCAGCACCCCTTGGACAGGGGGTGGCTACGAGCAGTACTTC.

The J gene is TRBJ2-4, the V gene TRBV30; D might be TRBD1 (5 bases). V lost 2 bases and J 8 bases, leaving 10 bases between the germline ends. Germline assignment: CDR1 GTSNPN and CDR2 SVGIG (reference sequence). This CDR3 contains 12 residues. Here the CDR3 DNA reads TGTGCCTGGAGTCTCGGCAGGGACATTCAGTACTTC. Protein sequence: CAWSLGRDIQYF.